The rows below give T cell receptor beta chains drawn from one sample of a study of shared clonotypes between healthy human individuals. The data were produced by immunoSEQ multiplex PCR, yet TCRdb's version contains in-frame clones alone and is incomplete. The table has under 1,100,000 clones, approximately 76% seen once. The sequenced sample consisted of memory CD4+ T cells sorted from blood. The receptors were sampled from a man between 18 and 29 years old in good health. CDR3s include the opening cysteine and the closing phenylalanine or tryptophan. The D gene is left open where the match is weak. Clone sizes are given selectively: once, few, many, or a class where the clone is expanded.

J: TRBJ2-7
length: 15
D: -
V: TRBV18
size: once
DNA: TGTGCCAGCTCACTCGGACGAGACACCTCTTACGAGCAGTACTTC
CDR3: CASSLGRDTSYEQYF

J: TRBJ2-2
length: 13
D: -
V: TRBV5-1
size: few
DNA: TGCGCCAGCAGCCTTCTTTTTACCGGGGAGCTGTTTTTT
CDR3: CASSLLFTGELFF

J: TRBJ1-2
length: 14
D: -
V: TRBV7-2
size: -
DNA: TGTGCCAGCAGCCAACCTACCCTCAACTATGGCTACACCTTC
CDR3: CASSQPTLNYGYTF

J: TRBJ1-6
length: 21
D: TRBD1
V: TRBV2
size: -
DNA: TGTGCCAGCAGCGAACTTAGAAAGGGACAGGGCAGTTCCTCCTATAATTCACCCCTCCACTTT
CDR3: CASSELRKGQGSSSYNSPLHF

J: TRBJ2-3
length: 13
D: -
V: TRBV7-3
size: once
DNA: TGTGCCAGCAGCCCAGGGATGATAGATACGCAGTATTTT
CDR3: CASSPGMIDTQYF

J: TRBJ1-5
length: 13
D: -
V: TRBV2
size: -
DNA: TGTGCCAGCAGTACCGGCGAAAATCAGCCCCAGCATTTT
CDR3: CASSTGENQPQHF

J: TRBJ1-2
length: 14
D: TRBD1
V: TRBV5-1
size: -
DNA: TGCGCCAGCAGCACCGGACAGGATGGCTATGGCTACACCTTC
CDR3: CASSTGQDGYGYTF

J: TRBJ2-7
length: 16
D: TRBD1
V: TRBV6-1
size: -
DNA: TGTGCCAGCAGTGGATTCCCGCCGGGACAGGGTTCCGAGCAGTACTTC
CDR3: CASSGFPPGQGSEQYF

J: TRBJ2-5
length: 14
D: TRBD1
V: TRBV4-1
size: -
DNA: TGCGCCAGCAGCCGAGGGACAGGGATTGAGACCCAGTACTTC
CDR3: CASSRGTGIETQYF

J: TRBJ1-2
length: 15
D: TRBD1
V: TRBV7-2
size: -
DNA: TGTGCCAGCAGCCCGGGGACAGGGCCTCCCTATGGCTACACCTTC
CDR3: CASSPGTGPPYGYTF

J: TRBJ2-3
length: 14
D: -
V: TRBV5-1
size: -
DNA: TGCGCCAGCAGCTTTATAACCGCGGAAGATACGCAGTATTTT
CDR3: CASSFITAEDTQYF

J: TRBJ2-7
length: 14
D: TRBD1
V: TRBV7-9
size: -
DNA: TGTGCCAGCAGCTCGACAGGGCTCACCTACGAGCAGTACTTC
CDR3: CASSSTGLTYEQYF

J: TRBJ2-3
length: 17
D: TRBD2
V: TRBV5-4
size: -
DNA: TGTGCCAGCAGTGGGACTAGCGGGGCAACTAGCACAGATACGCAGTATTTT
CDR3: CASSGTSGATSTDTQYF

J: TRBJ2-3
length: 16
D: TRBD2
V: TRBV5-1
size: -
DNA: TGCGCCAGCAGCTTGGTTGCGGGAGTTCCAGGAGATACGCAGTATTTT
CDR3: CASSLVAGVPGDTQYF

J: TRBJ2-5
length: 14
D: -
V: TRBV11-3
size: -
DNA: TGTGCCAGCAGCCCCCGGGGTGGAGGAGAGACCCAGTACTTC
CDR3: CASSPRGGGETQYF

J: TRBJ2-2
length: 15
D: -
V: TRBV5-4
size: -
DNA: TGTGCCAGCAGCCGGGACGTGGCGAACACCGGGGAGCTGTTTTTT
CDR3: CASSRDVANTGELFF

J: TRBJ1-5
length: 13
D: -
V: TRBV7-7
size: -
DNA: TGTGCTAGCAGCTTAAGCCGCAATCAGCCCCAGCATTTT
CDR3: CASSLSRNQPQHF

J: TRBJ2-3
length: 13
D: -
V: TRBV14
size: -
DNA: TGTGCCAGCAGCTACCAGGGGACGGATACGCAGTATTTT
CDR3: CASSYQGTDTQYF

J: TRBJ2-3
length: 14
D: TRBD2
V: TRBV25-1
size: -
DNA: TGTGCCAGCAATCAAGCGGGAGGCACAGATACGCAGTATTTT
CDR3: CASNQAGGTDTQYF

J: TRBJ2-3
length: 13
D: -
V: TRBV9
size: few
DNA: TGTGCCAGCAGCGTCCCCGGCACAGATACGCAGTATTTT
CDR3: CASSVPGTDTQYF

J: TRBJ2-4
length: 15
D: TRBD2
V: TRBV10-1
size: -
DNA: TGCGCCGGTGGGGGGGGTAGCTTAGCCAAAAACATTCAGTACTTC
CDR3: CAGGGGSLAKNIQYF

J: TRBJ2-2
length: 14
D: -
V: TRBV9
size: -
DNA: TGTGCCAGCGCCGGAGGGGGGAACACCGGGGAGCTGTTTTTT
CDR3: CASAGGGNTGELFF

J: TRBJ1-2
length: 13
D: -
V: TRBV7-8
size: -
DNA: TGTGCCAGCAGCTTAAACCAGGCCTATGGCTACACCTTC
CDR3: CASSLNQAYGYTF

J: TRBJ1-1
length: 13
D: -
V: TRBV6-5
size: -
DNA: TGTGCCAGCACGGCAGGCCAGGGCACTGAAGCTTTCTTT
CDR3: CASTAGQGTEAFF

J: TRBJ1-2
length: 16
D: TRBD1
V: TRBV10-3
size: -
DNA: TGTGCCATCAGAGCCGGGACAGGGTCCCGGGACTATGGCTACACCTTC
CDR3: CAIRAGTGSRDYGYTF

J: TRBJ2-7
length: 14
D: -
V: TRBV5-6
size: -
DNA: TGTGCCAGCAGCGAACCGGGACGGAACTACGAGCAGTACTTC
CDR3: CASSEPGRNYEQYF

J: TRBJ2-2
length: 13
D: -
V: TRBV9
size: -
DNA: TGTGCCAGCAGCGCTCAGGGTACCGGGGAGCTGTTTTTT
CDR3: CASSAQGTGELFF

J: TRBJ1-1
length: 16
D: -
V: TRBV5-6
size: -
DNA: TGTGCCAGCAGCTTTTATGCGGCCATAGACAGGACTGAAGCTTTCTTT
CDR3: CASSFYAAIDRTEAFF

J: TRBJ2-5
length: 14
D: -
V: TRBV13
size: once
DNA: TGTGCCAGCAGCTTAGGACATACCCAAGAGACCCAGTACTTC
CDR3: CASSLGHTQETQYF

J: TRBJ1-5
length: 12
D: -
V: TRBV6-5
size: -
DNA: TGTGCCAGCACCGTACAGGGTCAGCCCCAGCATTTT
CDR3: CASTVQGQPQHF

J: TRBJ2-7
length: 15
D: TRBD1
V: TRBV5-5
size: -
DNA: TGTGCCAGCCTATCCCGACAGGGGACGAGGGACGAGCAGTACTTC
CDR3: CASLSRQGTRDEQYF

J: TRBJ1-1
length: 14
D: -
V: TRBV29-1
size: -
DNA: TGCAGCGTTACTGCCGCAGGTACAAACACTGAAGCTTTCTTT
CDR3: CSVTAAGTNTEAFF

J: TRBJ2-5
length: 17
D: TRBD2
V: TRBV10-1
size: -
DNA: TGCGCCAGCAGTGAGTCCCTAGCGGGGGGGTCCGGGGAGACCCAGTACTTC
CDR3: CASSESLAGGSGETQYF

J: TRBJ1-5
length: 17
D: -
V: TRBV19
size: -
DNA: TGTGCCAGTAGTACAGGGAGGGCTCGGGGGGACAATCAGCCCCAGCATTTT
CDR3: CASSTGRARGDNQPQHF

J: TRBJ1-5
length: 16
D: -
V: TRBV27
size: -
DNA: TGTGCCAGCAGTTTTACAGGGACGTATAGCAATCAGCCCCAGCATTTT
CDR3: CASSFTGTYSNQPQHF

J: TRBJ1-4
length: 13
D: TRBD1
V: TRBV2
size: few
DNA: TGTGCCACCAGGGGGACAGGGGTTGAAAAACTGTTTTTT
CDR3: CATRGTGVEKLFF

J: TRBJ2-5
length: 13
D: -
V: TRBV2
size: -
DNA: TGTGCCAGCAGGAAGAACAGGGAAGAGACCCAGTACTTC
CDR3: CASRKNREETQYF

J: TRBJ2-7
length: 13
D: -
V: TRBV6-1
size: -
DNA: TGTGCCAGCAGTGCCCAAGGGGCCTACGAGCAGTACTTC
CDR3: CASSAQGAYEQYF

J: TRBJ2-7
length: 14
D: TRBD1
V: TRBV5-1
size: -
DNA: TGCGCCAGCAGGACCGGGACAGGGGGGTACGAGCAGTACTTC
CDR3: CASRTGTGGYEQYF

J: TRBJ2-1
length: 15
D: -
V: TRBV11-3
size: -
DNA: TGTGCCAGCAGCTTAGATTTCCGTTCCTACAATGAGCAGTTCTTC
CDR3: CASSLDFRSYNEQFF

J: TRBJ2-2
length: 15
D: -
V: TRBV5-1
size: -
DNA: TGCGCCAGCAGCCCCGGGACGGAGAACACCGGGGAGCTGTTTTTT
CDR3: CASSPGTENTGELFF

J: TRBJ1-4
length: 16
D: TRBD1
V: TRBV15
size: -
DNA: TGTGCCACCAGCAGGAACAGGGGAGCAACTAATGAAAAACTGTTTTTT
CDR3: CATSRNRGATNEKLFF

J: TRBJ2-2
length: 13
D: -
V: TRBV30
size: -
DNA: TGTGCCTGGAGTACTGGGCCCACCGGGGAGCTGTTTTTT
CDR3: CAWSTGPTGELFF

J: TRBJ1-2
length: 14
D: TRBD1
V: TRBV27
size: -
DNA: TGTGCCAGCAGTTTAAGGGACAGGGGGCAAGGCTACACCTTC
CDR3: CASSLRDRGQGYTF

J: TRBJ2-7
length: 14
D: -
V: TRBV5-1
size: few
DNA: TGCGCCAGCAGCTTGGGGCCCGGGAACTACGAGCAGTACTTC
CDR3: CASSLGPGNYEQYF

J: TRBJ2-7
length: 14
D: TRBD1
V: TRBV6-6
size: -
DNA: TGTGCCAGCAGTTCGAGGACAGGGTCATCCGAGCAGTACTTC
CDR3: CASSSRTGSSEQYF

J: TRBJ2-1
length: 14
D: TRBD2
V: TRBV29-1
size: -
DNA: TGCAGCGTTGAAGATCGTGGGAGGACTAGAGCGCAGTTCTTC
CDR3: CSVEDRGRTRAQFF

J: TRBJ2-5
length: 15
D: -
V: TRBV5-1
size: -
DNA: TGCGCCAGCAGCCCATCAGGGAGGAGGCAAGAGACCCAGTACTTC
CDR3: CASSPSGRRQETQYF

J: TRBJ2-3
length: 12
D: -
V: TRBV30
size: -
DNA: TGTGCCTGGAGCGAAAATACAGATACGCAGTATTTT
CDR3: CAWSENTDTQYF

J: TRBJ1-2
length: 13
D: -
V: TRBV30
size: few
DNA: TGTGCCTGGCCCCCGGGGGGGCCCTATGGCTACACCTTC
CDR3: CAWPPGGPYGYTF

J: TRBJ1-4
length: 15
D: -
V: TRBV4-2
size: -
DNA: TGTGCCAGCAGCCAAGATAGGGGGTATGGTGAAAAACTGTTTTTT
CDR3: CASSQDRGYGEKLFF

J: TRBJ2-2
length: 15
D: TRBD1
V: TRBV2
size: many
DNA: TGTGCCAGCAATTATAGGACAGGGTTTCCCGGGGAGCTGTTTTTT
CDR3: CASNYRTGFPGELFF